The 22 T cell receptor beta chains reported below all come from one sample, sequenced in a study of CD8 T cells in Susac syndrome. The authors reverse transcribed roughly 0.5 to 1 ug RNA with random hexamers. One entry per CDR3 protein, called by TCRdb with MiXCR from the immunoSEQ multiplex PCR reads. The table shows hundreds of thousands of distinct CDR3 sequences, with 80% to 95% occurring only once. Sequenced: CD4+ T cells from PBMCs. Receptors were obtained from a human donor with multiple sclerosis.

This chain's CDR3 is CASSLLGQGWQETQYF. CDR3 nucleotides: TGTGCCAGCAGTTTATTGGGACAGGGGTGGCAAGAGACCCAGTACTTC. The V call is TRBV12-3 or TRBV12-4, the J call TRBJ2-5; TRBD1 matches at 10 bases. The CDR3 runs 16 residues. V shed 2 bases and J 2 bases; nucleotides not matched to a gene: 5.

The rearrangement uses TRBV4-2 and TRBJ2-3; 7 bases map to TRBD2. CDR1 and CDR2 (germline): LGHNA, YNFKEQ. CDR3 length: 16 residues. V was clipped by 0 bases and J by 6 bases; unmatched bases: 9. The chain's CDR3 is CASSQDKTPGRDTQYF. CDR3 sequence (DNA): TGTGCCAGCAGCCAAGATAAGACACCCGGGAGGGATACGCAGTATTTT.

V is TRBV20-1 and J is TRBJ2-2; D might be TRBD2 (6 bases). Deletions cut 3 bases from V and 4 bases from J, with 12 bases between. This CDR3 is 14 amino acids long. The germline CDR1 and CDR2 sequences are DFQATT and SNEGSKA (reference sequence). This CDR3 reads CSASPSAGTGELFF. The CDR3 DNA sequence: TGCAGTGCTAGCCCTAGCGCGGGCACCGGGGAGCTGTTTTTT.

The chain links TRBV5-6 to TRBJ1-1, with 9 bases lining up with TRBD1. The germline V gene encodes CDR1 SGHDT and CDR2 YYEEEE. The length of the CDR3 is 14 residues. V was clipped by 4 bases and J by 4 bases; unmatched bases: 5. The CDR3 here is CASSHRGRGTEAFF. As DNA, the CDR3 is TGTGCCAGCAGCCACAGGGGGCGCGGCACTGAAGCTTTCTTT.

This chain uses TRBV20-1 with TRBJ2-5, with 9 bases matching TRBD2. Germline CDR1 reads DFQATT; CDR2 reads SNEGSKA (reference sequence). CDR3 length equals 13 residues. J lost 5 bases, V lost 6 bases, and 7 bases had no gene match. The CDR3 region is CSADGTSRETQYF. CDR3 in DNA: TGCAGTGCGGATGGGACTAGCCGGGAGACCCAGTACTTC.

This chain uses TRBV6-5 with TRBJ1-1, with unresolved D. Trimming cost V 0 bases and J 6 bases, with 14 bases left between them. CDR3 size: 15 residues. Germline V gives CDR1 MNHEY, CDR2 SVGAGI. The CDR3 coding sequence is TGTGCCAGCAGTTACTCCCTATGGGGTGGGGCTGAAGCTTTCTTT. It specifies CASSYSLWGGAEAFF.

V and J are TRBV5-6 and TRBJ2-3; D not resolved. Germline loops: CDR1 SGHDT, CDR2 YYEEEE. Trimming removed 0 bases at V and 8 bases at J, with 4 bases between. This CDR3 has 11 amino acids. The CDR3 spells CASSLAGTQYF. The CDR3 DNA follows: TGTGCCAGCAGCTTGGCGGGTACGCAGTATTTT.

The gene calls are TRBV24-1 and TRBJ2-3, with D possibly TRBD1 on 5 matching bases. This CDR3 has 11 residues. V lost 9 bases to trimming and J lost 5 bases, with 8 bases between them. Germline assignment: CDR1 KGHDR and CDR2 SFDVKD. The CDR3, as DNA: TGTGCCACCGGTAGGGGAGATACGCAGTATTTT. Amino acid sequence: CATGRGDTQYF.

V gene TRBV6-1 combines with J gene TRBJ2-7, with TRBD1 matching over 7 bases. This CDR3 is 14 amino acids long. V shed 7 bases and J 3 bases; nucleotides not matched to a gene: 9. The germline V gene encodes CDR1 MNHNS and CDR2 SASEGT. CDR3 bases: TGTGCCAGCACTAGATCGACAGGGTTCTACGAGCAGTACTTC. This codes for CASTRSTGFYEQYF.

The CDR3 here is CASSYSTQANTEAFF. In DNA, the CDR3 is TGTGCCAGCAGTTACTCGACACAGGCAAACACTGAAGCTTTCTTT. The rearrangement joins TRBV6-5 to TRBJ1-1, with a tentative D call TRBD1 (5 bases). The V end lost 0 bases, the J end lost 2 bases, and 10 bases lay between the germline ends. Germline V gene data show CDR1 as MNHEY and CDR2 as SVGAGI. The CDR3 is 15 amino acids.

The genes are TRBV9 and TRBJ2-3; 7 bases line up with TRBD2. The CDR3 consists of 17 residues. Trimming at V came to 1 base and at J to 1 base, leaving 9 bases not matched to a gene. The germline V gene has CDR1 SGDLS and CDR2 YYNGEE. The CDR3 DNA follows: TGTGCCAGCAGCGTATTCCCCTCTAGCGGCGGCACAGATACGCAGTATTTT. Translated: CASSVFPSSGGTDTQYF.

The chain has TRBV3-1 and TRBJ2-3; 8 bases are a match to TRBD2. J was trimmed by 0 bases and V by 1 base; bases with no gene match: 3. The germline CDR1 and CDR2 sequences are LGHDT and YNNKEL (reference sequence). This CDR3 contains 16 residues. CDR3: CASSQGGRWSTDTQYF. The CDR3, as DNA: TGTGCCAGCAGCCAAGGCGGGAGGTGGAGCACAGATACGCAGTATTTT.

The V and J genes are TRBV30 and TRBJ1-5; possibly TRBD1 for D (6 bases). The CDR3 is made up of 14 amino acids. Germline CDR1 and CDR2: GTSNPN and SVGIG (reference sequence). V lost 5 bases and J lost 5, with 16 bases in between. Here the CDR3 reads CAWSERGQDQPQHF. For the CDR3, the DNA is TGTGCCTGGTCTGAGCGGGGGCAGGATCAGCCCCAGCATTTT. Based on the CDR3 plus reference TRBV30 and TRBJ1-5, the full variable domain is SQTIHQWPATLVQPVGSPLSLECTVEGTSNPNLYWYRQAAGRGLQLLFYSVGIGQISSEVPQNLSASRPQDRQFILSSKKLLLSDSGFYLCAWSERGQDQPQHFGDGTRLSIL.

Only one count was recorded for this clonotype. The chain links TRBV3-1 to TRBJ1-2; D not certain. Germline lookup yields CDR1 LGHDT and CDR2 YNNKEL (reference sequence). Trimming took off 5 bases at V and 1 base at J, with 11 bases between the two ends. CDR3 length: 14 amino acids. The CDR3 sequence is CASSDGLSNYGYTF. The CDR3 nucleotides read TGTGCCAGCAGCGATGGACTGAGTAACTATGGCTACACCTTC.

The rearrangement links TRBV10-3 to TRBJ1-2, with D unclear. Trimming removed 0 bases from V and 2 bases from J, with 4 bases in between. The V gene's germline CDR1 is ENHRY and CDR2 SYGVKD. The CDR3 consists of 13 residues. As DNA, the CDR3 is TGTGCCATCAGTGAGTCCGGGAACTATGGCTACACCTTC. Protein sequence: CAISESGNYGYTF.

The CDR3 loop is CAWSGRGGLYEQYF. CDR3 DNA: TGTGCCTGGAGTGGTCGGGGGGGCCTCTACGAGCAGTACTTC. This sequence joins TRBV30 and TRBJ2-7, with 8 bases fitting TRBD2. The CDR3 totals 14 residues. Germline V lookup: CDR1 GTSNPN, CDR2 SVGIG (reference sequence). The V gene end was trimmed by 1 base and the J gene end by 3 bases; junction bases not matched to a gene: 5.

The DNA of the CDR3 is TGTGCCAGCAGCCCAGGTCCAGGGGGGCCCGAGACCCAGTACTTC. Protein product: CASSPGPGGPETQYF. The gene calls are TRBV3-1 and TRBJ2-5; weak D call: TRBD1 (7 bases). The CDR3 covers 15 residues. Deletions cut 4 bases from V and 5 bases from J, with 17 bases between. The germline gives CDR1 LGHDT, CDR2 YNNKEL (reference sequence).

V and J are TRBV20-1 and TRBJ2-7; 10 bases fit TRBD1. The CDR3 length is 13 residues. Germline loops: CDR1 DFQATT, CDR2 SNEGSKA (reference sequence). V was clipped by 3 bases and J by 2 bases; unmatched bases: 1. The CDR3 here is CSARGQGPYEQYF. In nucleotides, the CDR3 is TGCAGTGCTAGGGGACAGGGGCCCTACGAGCAGTACTTC.

The genes are TRBV5-1 and TRBJ2-2; D is possibly TRBD1 or TRBD2 (6 bases each). Trimming removed 5 bases from V and 6 bases from J, with 11 bases in between. Germline lookup yields CDR1 SGHRS and CDR2 YFSETQ. There are 13 residues in the CDR3. The CDR3 DNA reads as TGCGCCAGCAGTTCAGGGGAGGCCGGGGAGCTGTTTTTT. Translated: CASSSGEAGELFF.

J is TRBJ2-5 and V is TRBV5-4, with D unresolved. From germline, CDR1 is SGHNT and CDR2 YYREEE (reference sequence). V was pared by 1 base and J by 1 base, with 8 bases between. The CDR3 totals 14 residues. This chain's CDR3 is CASSLQGTQETQYF. The DNA for the CDR3 is TGTGCCAGCAGCTTGCAAGGAACCCAAGAGACCCAGTACTTC.

V gene TRBV7-2 combines with J gene TRBJ2-5, with TRBD2 matching over 8 bases. CDR1 SGHTA and CDR2 FQGNSA come from the germline V gene. After removal of 2 bases from V and 4 bases from J, the junction contained 12 bases not matched to a gene. This CDR3 is 17 amino acids long. The chain's CDR3 is CASSLSTGLGRGETQYF. As DNA, the CDR3 is TGTGCCAGCAGCTTAAGTACGGGACTCGGGAGGGGAGAGACCCAGTACTTC.

J is TRBJ2-7 and V is TRBV19; D ambiguous. The CDR3 contains 15 residues. Germline lookup yields CDR1 LNHDA and CDR2 SQIVND (reference sequence). V lost 10 bases to trimming and J lost 2 bases, with 21 bases between them. The chain's CDR3 is CATHTTGTSPYEQYF. CDR3 nucleotides: TGTGCCACTCACACCACCGGTACTTCGCCCTACGAGCAGTACTTC.